This T cell receptor beta chain is drawn from a study of cytomegalovirus exposure and HLA in healthy donors. General study findings and limits: According to an earlier analysis, most TCR beta V segments yielded productive rearrangements about 90% or about 30% of the time. The authors listed 150 or so TCR beta chains as cytomegalovirus-associated.

This clone was seen only a few times. Its specificity is not known. Vbeta (60) and Jbeta (13) primers were used in the PCR. The protocol was immunoSEQ multiplex PCR, while the TCRdb copy is restricted to in-frame clones and leaves out a portion. The sample holds more than 100,000 clones, 8.9% seen once. The V segment lost 6 bases and the J segment 5 bases; nucleotides outside the gene matches: 13. The CDR3 spans 15 residues. Germline V lookup: CDR1 SNHLY, CDR2 FYNNEI. Sequences were obtained from PBMCs. The V and J genes are TRBV2 and TRBJ2-7; 7 bases align to TRBD1. This clonotype was obtained from a woman between 35 and 50 years old in good health and CMV-seropositive. CDR3 sequence (DNA): TGTGCCAGCAGCGACTCAGAACAGGGGAACGACGAGCAGTACTTC. Protein: CASSDSEQGNDEQYF.